This record covers a single T cell receptor beta chain. What it binds is unknown. Time point of the sample: newly diagnosed GD, antithyroid drugs for less than 3 months. Researchers made the TCR library from RNA that was extracted from PBMCs. The entry originates in a study of regulatory T cells in long-lasting Graves disease. Study-level results: Persistent patients shared more public clonotypes (around 2,500) than newly diagnosed patients (roughly 960).

Between the trimmed V and J ends, which lost 4 bases and 6 bases, there was a span of 20 bases. Germline loops: CDR1 LNHDA, CDR2 SQIVND (reference sequence). The CDR3 contains 16 residues. TCR beta libraries were built with iRepertoire HTBI primers and Arm-PCR of CDR3 regions. Each CDR3 protein is one row after TCRdb ran MiXCR on the multiplex PCR reads. Of 580,000 or so distinct CDR3 sequences in the sample, about 16% are singletons; the top ten hold around 13%. These data were also reused for a study on T cells in Graves' hyperthyroidism and ophthalmopathy. This second study notes: For ophthalmopathy, model prediction preceded onset by a median about 6.2 months.

The sample here was peripheral blood mononuclear cells (PBMCs), taken at new diagnosis, from a patient treated with antithyroid drugs. The V and J genes are TRBV19 and TRBJ2-3; D remains ambiguous. The receptor comes from a man aged 18 to 29 with Graves disease. The CDR3 reads CASSSLKTQKGDTQYF. The CDR3 region has the DNA TGTGCCAGTAGTAGTCTAAAAACGCAGAAAGGGGATACGCAGTATTTT.